A single sample is the source of the 32 T cell receptor beta chains below, sequenced in a study of cytomegalovirus exposure and HLA in healthy donors (dated by TCRdb to about 2017). The protocol used for the library was the immunoSEQ multiplex PCR assay. TCRdb re-hosts the immuneACCESS table, in-frame sequences only. Its copies lack some clones; in the studies checked, an unresolved V gene accounts for under half of them, and the cause for the rest is not known. The sample yields over 200,000 clones; 85% to 90% were counted once. The ten largest clones capture approximately 2.9% of the sample. What was sequenced was PBMCs. The receptors stem from a woman aged 18 to 35 in good health and CMV-seronegative.

CDR3 sequence reads: CASSYGQGYGYTF. The CDR3 nucleotides are TGTGCCAGCAGCTATGGACAGGGGTATGGCTACACCTTC. The V and J genes are TRBV2 and TRBJ1-2, with TRBD1 matching over 9 bases. The CDR3 contains 13 residues. Germline V gene data show CDR1 as SNHLY and CDR2 as FYNNEI. V was pared by 6 bases and J by 5 bases, with 4 bases of the junction left unmatched.

The CDR3 spells CAWSWAGGWTEAFF. CDR3 nucleotides: TGTGCCTGGAGTTGGGCAGGGGGCTGGACTGAAGCTTTCTTT. The chain is built from TRBV30 and TRBJ1-1; 8 bases line up with TRBD1. V lost 2 bases and J lost 5; bases outside the gene matches: 7. This CDR3 region has 14 residues. Germline V CDR1 and CDR2: GTSNPN, SVGIG (reference sequence).

This CDR3 reads CASQDRGLTYEQYF. The CDR3 DNA is TGTGCCAGCCAAGACAGGGGGTTGACCTACGAGCAGTACTTC. This rearrangement joins TRBV6-5 to TRBJ2-7, with 9 bases lining up with TRBD1. V lost 8 bases, J lost 2 bases, and 7 bases stayed unmatched. CDR1 is MNHEY and CDR2 is SVGAGI in the germline V gene. The CDR3 is 14 residues long.

J is TRBJ2-3 and V is TRBV29-1; 12 nucleotides match TRBD2. The CDR3 length is 15 residues. Germline values: CDR1 SQVTM, CDR2 ANQGSEA. V lost 6 bases, J lost 4 bases, and 8 bases stayed unmatched. CDR3 in DNA: TGCAGCGTCTTTAGACTAGCGGGAGAACCAGATACGCAGTATTTT. Residues: CSVFRLAGEPDTQYF.

The chain recombines TRBV30 with TRBJ1-5; D call uncertain. The CDR3 is 14 residues long. Per germline, CDR1 GTSNPN and CDR2 SVGIG (reference sequence). The V end lost 0 bases, the J end lost 7 bases, and 13 bases lay between the germline ends. The CDR3 spells CAWSVRRAQQPQHF. The CDR3 DNA follows: TGTGCCTGGAGTGTAAGGAGGGCTCAACAGCCCCAGCATTTT. The full variable domain, rest sourced from reference TRBV30 and TRBJ1-5, is SQTIHQWPATLVQPVGSPLSLECTVEGTSNPNLYWYRQAAGRGLQLLFYSVGIGQISSEVPQNLSASRPQDRQFILSSKKLLLSDSGFYLCAWSVRRAQQPQHFGDGTRLSIL.

V is TRBV30 and J is TRBJ2-2; 9 bases align to TRBD2. Germline V gene lookup returns CDR1 GTSNPN and CDR2 SVGIG (reference sequence). The CDR3 is 13 residues long. The J segment lost 7 bases and the V segment lost 4 bases, leaving 4 bases of the junction unmatched. CDR3 residues: CAWNAGGIGELFF. The CDR3 DNA reads as TGTGCCTGGAACGCGGGAGGGATCGGGGAGCTGTTTTTT.

The genes are TRBV5-4 and TRBJ2-1, with TRBD2 matching over 8 bases. V gave up 1 base and J gave up 5 bases; unmatched junction bases: 2. The CDR3 spans 14 residues. Germline-derived CDR1 and CDR2 are SGHNT and YYREEE (reference sequence). The CDR3 loop reads CASSLWTSHNEQFF. The CDR3 DNA reads TGTGCCAGCAGCTTGTGGACTAGCCACAATGAGCAGTTCTTC.

The chain couples TRBV11-2 to TRBJ2-3, with TRBD2 identical over 7 bases. V gave up 2 bases and J gave up 0 bases; unmatched junction bases: 8. The CDR3 sequence is 17 residues long. Germline assignment: CDR1 SGHAT and CDR2 FQNNGV. CDR3 nucleotide sequence: TGTGCCAGCAGCTTAATAGCGCTAGCGGCTAGCACAGATACGCAGTATTTT. This codes for CASSLIALAASTDTQYF.

The V call is TRBV28, the J call TRBJ2-5, with 11 bases lining up with TRBD1. The CDR3 is made up of 18 amino acids. Germline V gives CDR1 MDHEN, CDR2 SYDVKM. The trim removed 3 bases at V and 0 bases at J, leaving 9 bases unmatched. CDR3 in DNA: TGTGCCAGCAGTTTCGGGACAGGGGGTCTACTGTACCAAGAGACCCAGTACTTC. Protein product: CASSFGTGGLLYQETQYF.

This chain links TRBV7-8 with TRBJ1-2; perhaps TRBD1 as D (6 bases). The V end lost 3 bases, the J end lost 4 bases, and 21 bases lay between the germline ends. Per germline, CDR1 SGHVS and CDR2 FQNEAQ. The CDR3 extends over 17 amino acids. CDR3 residues: CASSFPGAKSSSYGYTF. The CDR3 region has the DNA TGTGCCAGCAGCTTCCCAGGGGCCAAAAGTTCTAGCTATGGCTACACCTTC. The full variable domain, completed using reference TRBV7-8 and TRBJ1-2, is GAGVSQSPRYKVAKRGQDVALRCDPISGHVSLFWYQQALGQGPEFLTYFQNEAQLDKSGLPSDRFFAERPEGSVSTLKIQRTQQEDSAVYLCASSFPGAKSSSYGYTFGSGTRLTVV.

The count of this clone is one. The V call is TRBV5-6, the J call TRBJ2-1; a possible D gene is TRBD2 (6 bases). Germline CDR1 is SGHDT and CDR2 is YYEEEE. There are 14 residues in the CDR3. Trimming pared 4 bases from V and 10 bases from J, leaving 18 bases between. The CDR3 DNA reads as TGTGCCAGCAGCCAGGTCCCCCCTCTAGCGGAGCAGTTCTTC. Translated, it gives CASSQVPPLAEQFF.

This clone was found once. This chain joins TRBV18 and TRBJ2-6; D remains ambiguous. V was cut by 3 bases and J by 1 base, with 10 bases left in between. CDR1 and CDR2 from the germline V gene are KGHSH and LQKENI. The CDR3 is made up of 16 amino acids. The CDR3 sequence: CASSPSVRSGANVLTF. The CDR3 DNA sequence: TGTGCCAGCTCACCGTCGGTGAGGTCTGGGGCCAACGTCCTGACTTTC.

The V call is TRBV4-1, the J call TRBJ1-5, with no clear D. Germline V CDR1 and CDR2: MGHRA, YSYEKL. V lost 2 bases, J lost 0 bases, and 8 bases lay in between. The CDR3 sequence is 15 residues long. CDR3 in DNA: TGCGCCAGCAGCCAATATGTCGGTAGCAATCAGCCCCAGCATTTT. Its protein is CASSQYVGSNQPQHF.

The chain recombines TRBV7-9 with TRBJ2-7; 7 bases match TRBD1. V shed 2 bases, J shed 0 bases, and the junction held 13 bases outside the gene matches. The CDR3 covers 18 residues. Germline CDR1 is SEHNR and CDR2 is FQNEAQ (reference sequence). The DNA for the CDR3 is TGTGCCAGCAGCTTATCCGGGACAGACTCAACAATCTCCTACGAGCAGTACTTC. Protein product: CASSLSGTDSTISYEQYF.

The chain uses TRBV19 and TRBJ2-2; perhaps TRBD1 as D (5 bases). Germline V gives CDR1 LNHDA, CDR2 SQIVND (reference sequence). V lost 4 bases and J lost 6, with 15 bases in between. This CDR3 region has 15 residues. The CDR3: CASSKPGASAGELFF. The CDR3 DNA is TGTGCCAGTAGTAAGCCTGGGGCATCGGCCGGGGAGCTGTTTTTT.

This clone is a singleton in its sample. V gene TRBV10-3 combines with J gene TRBJ1-4; D is ambiguous. The germline V gene encodes CDR1 ENHRY and CDR2 SYGVKD. The CDR3 extends over 16 amino acids. V lost 0 bases to trimming and J lost 0 bases, with 8 bases between them. CDR3 sequence reads: CAISESLRTTNEKLFF. DNA for the CDR3: TGTGCCATCAGTGAGTCTCTCAGAACAACTAATGAAAAACTGTTTTTT.

This chain joins TRBV14 and TRBJ1-1; 8 nucleotides align to TRBD1. The germline CDR1 and CDR2 sequences are SGHDN and FVKESK. V lost 4 bases to trimming and J lost 3 bases; unmatched junction nucleotides: 7. This CDR3 region has 15 residues. CDR3 amino acids: CASSLRTGSHTEAFF. CDR3 coding DNA: TGTGCCAGCAGCCTCCGGACAGGGTCGCACACTGAAGCTTTCTTT.

In its sample, this clone was seen once. The chain links TRBV9 to TRBJ2-3; TRBD2 matches at 13 bases. Trimming took 4 bases from V and 4 from J; bases not matched to a gene: 6. This CDR3 is 16 amino acids long. The germline gives CDR1 SGDLS, CDR2 YYNGEE. DNA of the CDR3: TGTGCCAGCAGCAACCGACTAGCGGGAGGACCAGATACGCAGTATTTT. Its protein product is CASSNRLAGGPDTQYF.

The J gene is TRBJ2-1, the V gene TRBV19; TRBD2 might be the D (6 bases). CDR3 size: 14 residues. Germline CDR1 LNHDA, CDR2 SQIVND (reference sequence). With 7 bases removed from V and 10 bases from J, the gap between germline ends came to 20 bases. Here the CDR3 reads CASTPPLGGYEQFF. The CDR3, as DNA: TGTGCCAGTACACCTCCCTTGGGGGGATACGAGCAGTTCTTC. The whole variable domain, remainder taken from reference TRBV19 and TRBJ2-1, is DGGITQSPKYLFRKEGQNVTLSCEQNLNHDAMYWYRQDPGQGLRLIYYSQIVNDFQKGDIAEGYSVSREKKESFPLTVTSAQKNPTAFYLCASTPPLGGYEQFFGPGTRLTVL.

The chain carries TRBV6-6 and TRBJ2-7; a weak D match, TRBD1 (5 bases). From germline, CDR1 is MNHNY and CDR2 SVGAGI (reference sequence). CDR3 length equals 11 residues. The ends were cut back, 6 bases at V and 7 bases at J, with 10 bases in the middle. CDR3 DNA: TGTGCCAGCAGAGCAGGGTTTGAGCAGTACTTC. Protein product: CASRAGFEQYF.

This clone occurred once. V usage is TRBV5-1 and J usage is TRBJ1-2; D is undetermined. Germline-derived CDR1 and CDR2 are SGHRS and YFSETQ. CDR3 length: 14 amino acids. Trimming removed 0 bases from V and 1 base from J, with 7 bases in between. The CDR3 is CASSLAPGNYGYTF. CDR3 coding DNA: TGCGCCAGCAGCTTGGCCCCGGGTAACTATGGCTACACCTTC.

This clone was seen once. The chain uses TRBV2 and TRBJ2-5; 13 nucleotides align to TRBD2. J was trimmed by 2 bases and V by 1 base; bases with no gene match: 10. Germline CDR1 reads SNHLY; CDR2 reads FYNNEI. This CDR3 is 19 amino acids long. This chain's CDR3 is CASSEGGLTSGRGQETQYF. CDR3 DNA sequence: TGTGCCAGCAGTGAAGGAGGGCTAACTAGCGGGAGGGGACAAGAGACCCAGTACTTC.

The rearrangement uses TRBV28 and TRBJ2-1; TRBD2 is a possible D gene (6 bases). CDR3 length: 11 residues. V lost 6 bases and J lost 9, with 9 bases in between. CDR1 and CDR2 from the germline V gene are MDHEN and SYDVKM. The CDR3 sequence is CASRRRGEQFF. The DNA for the CDR3 is TGTGCCAGCAGGCGGCGGGGTGAGCAGTTCTTC.

This sequence joins TRBV9 and TRBJ2-5, with TRBD1 matching over 7 bases. V was pared by 0 bases and J by 0 bases, with 2 bases of the junction left unmatched. CDR1 SGDLS and CDR2 YYNGEE come from the germline V gene. The CDR3 is 15 residues long. CDR3 sequence reads: CASSVGQGNQETQYF. In nucleotides, the CDR3 is TGTGCCAGCAGCGTAGGACAGGGCAACCAAGAGACCCAGTACTTC.

The chain links TRBV19 to TRBJ1-5; 10 bases are shared with TRBD1. Germline lookup yields CDR1 LNHDA and CDR2 SQIVND (reference sequence). This CDR3 has 14 amino acids. Trimming removed 5 bases from V and 7 bases from J; junction bases left unmatched: 5. As DNA, the CDR3 is TGTGCCAGTAGTCCGGACAGGGGGAGGCAGCCCCAGCATTTT. Translating gives CASSPDRGRQPQHF.

The V call is TRBV5-1, the J call TRBJ2-3; 7 positions match TRBD1. The V and J ends lost 0 bases and 6 bases, in that order; junction bases with no gene match: 10. CDR1 is SGHRS and CDR2 is YFSETQ in the germline V gene. The CDR3 loop spans 16 amino acids. CDR3 nucleotides: TGCGCCAGCAGCTTGGAGAAGGGGGCGCACTCGGATACGCAGTATTTT. It yields the protein CASSLEKGAHSDTQYF.

This chain uses TRBV7-9 with TRBJ2-7; TRBD2 agrees at 9 bases. The J segment lost 0 bases and the V segment lost 4 bases, leaving 4 bases of the junction unmatched. The CDR3 covers 15 residues. CDR1 SEHNR and CDR2 FQNEAQ come from the germline V gene (reference sequence). CDR3 sequence: CASSSSGTYSYEQYF. The CDR3 DNA sequence: TGTGCCAGCAGCTCTAGCGGGACCTACTCCTACGAGCAGTACTTC.

This clone was found once. Other DNA variants within this sample encode the same CDR3. The CDR3 is CASSPMMGAGVISDTQYF. DNA for the CDR3: TGTGCCAGCAGCCCCATGATGGGGGCGGGAGTAATTTCAGATACGCAGTATTTT. V gene TRBV27 combines with J gene TRBJ2-3; the D gene is possibly TRBD2 (7 bases). Germline V gene data show CDR1 as MNHEY and CDR2 as SMNVEV (reference sequence). There are 18 residues in the CDR3. V was cut by 6 bases and J by 4 bases, with 26 bases left in between.

This sequence joins TRBV7-2 and TRBJ1-2; D is possibly TRBD1 (5 bases). CDR3 size: 14 residues. The germline CDR1 and CDR2 sequences are SGHTA and FQGNSA. Trimming removed 3 bases at V and 0 bases at J, with 8 bases between. This CDR3 is CASSLTVTNYGYTF. In nucleotides, the CDR3 is TGTGCCAGCAGCTTGACAGTTACTAACTATGGCTACACCTTC.

V gene TRBV11-1 combines with J gene TRBJ2-1; tentatively, D is TRBD1 (7 bases). Per germline, CDR1 SGHAT and CDR2 FQDESV (reference sequence). There are 15 residues in the CDR3. V was cut by 2 bases and J by 7 bases, with 15 bases left in between. CDR3 sequence reads: CASSLSATGRNEQFF. The CDR3 coding sequence is TGTGCCAGCAGCTTATCCGCGACAGGGAGGAATGAGCAGTTCTTC.

The chain links TRBV7-9 to TRBJ2-4, with D possibly matching TRBD1 (6 bases). Germline lookup yields CDR1 SEHNR and CDR2 FQNEAQ (reference sequence). The V end lost 4 bases, the J end lost 5 bases, and 9 bases lay between the germline ends. CDR3 length: 13 amino acids. CDR3 in DNA: TGTGCCAGCAGCTCAGGGGTTGAAAACATTCAGTACTTC. Its protein is CASSSGVENIQYF.

In this sample, this clone turned up once. CDR3 protein: CASSESGFMRDSYNEQFF. The CDR3 bases are TGTGCCAGCAGTGAATCCGGATTTATGCGGGATTCCTACAATGAGCAGTTCTTC. This chain joins TRBV6-1 and TRBJ2-1, with a weak D call TRBD2 (6 bases). Germline CDR1 reads MNHNS; CDR2 reads SASEGT. Trimming took off 2 bases at V and 1 base at J, with 18 bases between the two ends. CDR3 size: 18 residues.